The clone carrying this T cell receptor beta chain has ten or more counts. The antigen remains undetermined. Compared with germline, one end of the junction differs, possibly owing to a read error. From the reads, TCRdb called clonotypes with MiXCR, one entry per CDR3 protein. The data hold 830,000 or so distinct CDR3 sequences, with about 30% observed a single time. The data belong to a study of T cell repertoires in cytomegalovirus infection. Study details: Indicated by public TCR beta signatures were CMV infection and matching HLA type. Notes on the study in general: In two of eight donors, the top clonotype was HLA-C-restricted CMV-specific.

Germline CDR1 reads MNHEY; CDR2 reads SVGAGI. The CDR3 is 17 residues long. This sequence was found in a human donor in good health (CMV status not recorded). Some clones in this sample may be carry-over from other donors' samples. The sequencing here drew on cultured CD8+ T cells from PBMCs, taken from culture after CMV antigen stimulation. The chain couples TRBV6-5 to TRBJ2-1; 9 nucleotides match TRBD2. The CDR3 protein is CASSYGGGASFYNEQFF. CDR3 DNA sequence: TGTGCCAGCAGTTATGGCGGGGGGGCCTCGTTCTACAATGAACAGTTCTTC.